The TCR beta chain under discussion was sequenced for a study of T cell responses to AZD1222 COVID-19 vaccine. General study points: Baseline serology detected seropositivity in only a handful of AZD1222 recipients. No repertoire was sampled before or during the peak T cell response, only after it.

This clone was picked up one time. What it recognizes is unknown. In germline, CDR1 is SGHTA, CDR2 FQGTGA. CDR3 size: 13 residues. Trimming took 1 base from V and 3 from J, leaving 6 bases between them. Using immunoSEQ multiplex PCR, the repertoire was profiled, and TCRdb retains in-frame clones only, with some absent. The sample lists more than 100,000 clones; 91% were seen once. This material consisted of peripheral blood, taken 28 days after the second AZD1222 dose. This receptor was taken from an adult who received the AZD1222 COVID-19 vaccine. This chain uses TRBV7-3 with TRBJ1-1, with D uncertain. The CDR3 spells CASSLIRHTEAFF. CDR3 DNA sequence: TGTGCCAGCAGCTTAATAAGGCACACTGAAGCTTTCTTT.